This TCR beta chain is from a study of T cells after posttransplantation cyclophosphamide listed by TCRdb under 2016. Concerning the study at large: Using TRB sequencing, the study followed how the T cell repertoire reconstituted after myeloablative bone marrow transplantation in which posttransplantation cyclophosphamide served as GVHD prophylaxis. Antigen receptor sequencing covered samples from 30 to 45 PTCy-treated patients and about 17 of their related bone marrow donors. TRB sequencing was performed on blood from all 34 PTCy patients with 1-year posttransplant specimens. TRB sequencing was also done on up to about 3 additional blood samples from 2 to 5.2 years after transplant in 3 patients, and on pretransplant blood from 4 patients. Because TRA and TRB clonality correlated tightly in some 10 samples, the subsequent TCR analyses were limited to TRB only. Public TRB sequences were searched against a database of over 3,600 sequences associated with responses to pathogens, tumor antigens, self-antigens and alloantigens. What the research found in general, with its limitations: Across a few dozen patients, TRB clonality was highly associated with recipient CMV seropositivity and CMV reactivation, and diversity in PTCy patients was similar to diversity in CNI/methotrexate controls. The TRB repertoires of T cells infiltrating skin or the GI tract showed only limited overlap with the TRB repertoires found in blood. Donor-recipient similarity was low at 1-2 months but increased during the first year, and donor CD8+ memory clones often dominated later blood repertoires.

What this sample's treatment or condition label stands for: high-dose cyclophosphamide on days +3 and +4 as single-agent GVHD prophylaxis. PTCy patients received busulfan and fludarabine conditioning, a related or unrelated marrow graft, and cyclophosphamide on days +3 and +4. PTCy-treated patients came from a prospective multi-institutional clinical trial. Peripheral blood and bone marrow mononuclear cells were isolated by Ficoll-Hypaque density centrifugation and cryopreserved. FACS on a FACSAria II was used to sort CD4+ and CD8+ T cells, including the naive and memory subsets. To note about this clone: No cognate antigen has been identified for it. No much larger clone exists at a distance of one base, and base qualities are not known.

TRB sequencing used genomic DNA with the immunoSEQ assay at survey resolution or the hsTCRB kit. As for the original processing: Initial read processing used immunoSEQ software, and repertoire analyses used the LymphoSeq R package. For each TRB dataset, clonality was calculated as 1 minus normalized Shannon entropy, and the Gini coefficient was computed as well. To infer phenotypes in unsorted samples, TRB sequences from sorted subsets of the recipient or donor were mapped onto unsorted samples from the same recipient. The source is immuneACCESS, and TCRdb retained only in-frame sequences with V and J called. Part of the clones is not carried over; for the studies checked, unresolved V genes explain less than half of this, and the remainder is unexplained. V and J calls and clone size are copied from that table; D and trimming were computed from the DNA. Here the sample has roughly 8,600 clones; about 90% occur a single time. The top ten hold about 1.2% of the sample.

This TCR derives from a female patient aged 50 to 65 who received an allogeneic stem cell transplant from a related donor, was CMV-positive, and had no GVHD. Some T cells may be donor cells from the graft after a transplant. The sample in question was CD4+ T cells sorted from blood, obtained around 1,300 days after allogeneic stem cell transplant with posttransplant cyclophosphamide.

DNA sequence: TGTGCCAGCAGCCAGGGACATGGCGGCTACACCTTC. This codes for CASSQGHGGYTF. The V gene is TRBV7-2 and the J gene is TRBJ1-2, and possibly TRBD1, on 6 matching bases. The junction shows trimming of 5 bases on V and 8 bases on J, plus 12 bases between the germline ends. The germline V gene yields SGHTA for CDR1 and FQGNSA for CDR2. The CDR3 has 12 amino acids, counting the end cysteine and phenylalanine. Left in the record is the CDR3 DNA by itself, 36 bases read in frame from the first base.